This T cell receptor (beta chain) was recovered during a study of T cells after posttransplantation cyclophosphamide. Study-wide results and limits: Later blood repertoires were often dominated by clones from the donor CD8+ memory compartment. TRB clonality was highly associated with recipient CMV seropositivity and reactivation.

This table comes from immunoSEQ multiplex PCR, and its TCRdb copy is limited to in-frame clones, with some not included. The table includes about 22,000 clones, roughly nine tenths detected once. Comment on this clone: Antigen unknown.

V lost 6 bases, J lost 2 bases, and 6 bases stayed unmatched. The CDR3 spans 15 residues. Germline CDR1 and CDR2: MNHEY and SVGAGI. Controls had myeloablative marrow grafts with methotrexate and calcineurin inhibitor, sampled at 1 year. The clonotype comes from a female patient aged 50-65 years who received an allogeneic stem cell transplant from an unrelated donor, was CMV-positive, and had chronic GVHD only. A share of the T cells may be of graft donor origin. The material sequenced was PBMCs, taken after an allogeneic stem cell transplant with a calcineurin inhibitor and methotrexate. V and J are TRBV6-5 and TRBJ2-7; 11 positions match TRBD1. The CDR3 region has the DNA TGTGCCAGCAGCTGGACAGGGGGCACTACCTACGAGCAGTACTTC. Translating it yields CASSWTGGTTYEQYF.